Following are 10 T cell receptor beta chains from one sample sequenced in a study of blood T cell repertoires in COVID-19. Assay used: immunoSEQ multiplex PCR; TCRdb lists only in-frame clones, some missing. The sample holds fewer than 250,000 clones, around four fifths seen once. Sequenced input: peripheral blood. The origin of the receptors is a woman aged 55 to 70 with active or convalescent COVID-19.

CDR3 sequence: CASSSRLRGWDTQYF. The CDR3, as DNA: TGTGCCAGCAGCTCGCGCCTTCGGGGATGGGATACGCAGTATTTT. The V call is TRBV11-2, the J call TRBJ2-3, with D possibly being TRBD2 (5 bases). From germline, CDR1 is SGHAT and CDR2 FQNNGV. V gave up 4 bases and J gave up 6 bases, with 17 bases separating them. The CDR3 has 15 residues.

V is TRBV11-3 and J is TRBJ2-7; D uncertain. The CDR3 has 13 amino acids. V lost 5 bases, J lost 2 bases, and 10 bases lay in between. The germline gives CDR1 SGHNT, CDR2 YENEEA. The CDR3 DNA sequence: TGTGCCAGCAGCCCTTGGCAGGCCTACGAGCAGTACTTC. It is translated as CASSPWQAYEQYF.

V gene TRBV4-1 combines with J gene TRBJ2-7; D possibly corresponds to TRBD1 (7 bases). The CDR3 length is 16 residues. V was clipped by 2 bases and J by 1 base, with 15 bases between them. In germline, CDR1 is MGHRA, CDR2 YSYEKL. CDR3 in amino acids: CASSQPQGTGSYEQYF. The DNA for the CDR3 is TGCGCCAGCAGCCAACCACAGGGGACTGGTTCCTACGAGCAGTACTTC.

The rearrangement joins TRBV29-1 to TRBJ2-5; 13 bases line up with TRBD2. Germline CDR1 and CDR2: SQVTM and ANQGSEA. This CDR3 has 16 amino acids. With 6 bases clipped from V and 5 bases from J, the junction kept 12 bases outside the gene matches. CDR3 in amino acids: CSVGQTSGGPGETQYF. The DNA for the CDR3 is TGCAGCGTGGGACAGACTAGCGGGGGGCCTGGGGAGACCCAGTACTTC. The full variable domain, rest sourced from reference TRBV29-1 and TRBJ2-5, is SAVISQKPSRDICQRGTSLTIQCQVDSQVTMMFWYRQQPGQSLTLIATANQGSEATYESGFVIDKFPISRPNLTFSTLTVSNMSPEDSSIYLCSVGQTSGGPGETQYFGPGTRLLVL.

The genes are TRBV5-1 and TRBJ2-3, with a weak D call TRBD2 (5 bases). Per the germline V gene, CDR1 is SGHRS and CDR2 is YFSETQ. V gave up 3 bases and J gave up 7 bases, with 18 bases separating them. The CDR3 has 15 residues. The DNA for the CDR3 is TGCGCCAGCAGCTCGAGGACGGGGAAACCCAATACGCAGTATTTT. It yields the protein CASSSRTGKPNTQYF.

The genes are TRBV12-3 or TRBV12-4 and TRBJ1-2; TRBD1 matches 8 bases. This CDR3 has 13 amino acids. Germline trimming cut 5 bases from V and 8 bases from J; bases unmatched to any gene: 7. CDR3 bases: TGTGCCAGCAGTAAGGACAGGGTGGCAGGCTACACCTTC. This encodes CASSKDRVAGYTF.

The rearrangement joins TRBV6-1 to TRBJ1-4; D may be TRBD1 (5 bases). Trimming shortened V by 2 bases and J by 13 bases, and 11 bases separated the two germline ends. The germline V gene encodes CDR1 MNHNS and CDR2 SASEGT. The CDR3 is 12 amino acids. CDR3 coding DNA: TGTGCCAGCAGTGAAATTGGGGGAGGACTGTTTTTT. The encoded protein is CASSEIGGGLFF.

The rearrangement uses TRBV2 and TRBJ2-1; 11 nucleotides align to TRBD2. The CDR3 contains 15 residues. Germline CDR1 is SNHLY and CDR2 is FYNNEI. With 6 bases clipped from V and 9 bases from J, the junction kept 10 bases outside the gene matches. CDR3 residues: CASSSLTSGTGEQFF. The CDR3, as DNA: TGTGCCAGCAGCTCTTTGACTAGCGGGACGGGTGAGCAGTTCTTC.

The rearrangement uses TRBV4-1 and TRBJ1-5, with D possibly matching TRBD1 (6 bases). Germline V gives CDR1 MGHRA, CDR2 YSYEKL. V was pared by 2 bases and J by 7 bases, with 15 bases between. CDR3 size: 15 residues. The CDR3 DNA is TGCGCCAGCAGCCAAAGCGACAGGACGGTGCAGCCCCAGCATTTT. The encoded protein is CASSQSDRTVQPQHF.

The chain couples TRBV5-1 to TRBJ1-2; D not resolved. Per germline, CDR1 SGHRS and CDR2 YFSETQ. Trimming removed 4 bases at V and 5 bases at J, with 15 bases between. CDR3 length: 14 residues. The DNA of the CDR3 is TGCGCCAGCAGCGAGGGAGTGGGGTTTTATGGCTACACCTTC. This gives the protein CASSEGVGFYGYTF.